The TCR beta chain described here comes from a study of T cells in Graves' hyperthyroidism and ophthalmopathy. General study points: The model predicted ophthalmopathy a median roughly six months before onset.

In regard to this clonotype: Its antigen is undetermined.

Amplification of TCR beta CDR3 regions used RNA as the template. Carried out on the TCR CDR3, a first-round RT-PCR used the HTBI primer set. Each CDR3 protein gets one entry after TCRdb re-called the multiplex PCR reads with MiXCR. Of approximately 560,000 distinct CDR3 sequences in the sample, around 46% were seen once. An absence of ophthalmopathy progression within 18 months meant stable Graves' hyperthyroidism. Disease duration under 2 months; hyperthyroidism patients were aged 18 to 65. Uncontrolled infection, other autoimmune disease, pregnancy or lactation disqualified patients from enrolment. The CDR3 contains 13 residues. The germline CDR1 and CDR2 sequences are SGHAT and FQDESV (reference sequence). Trimming removed 8 bases from V and 2 bases from J; junction bases left unmatched: 4.

The chain employs TRBV11-1 and TRBJ2-5; 8 bases line up with TRBD1. The sequence was collected from a young woman with Graves' hyperthyroidism. Sequencing was carried out using peripheral blood or thyroid tissue (not recorded which). CDR3 loop: CASVGQAQETQYF. The DNA of the CDR3 is TGTGCCAGCGTGGGACAGGCTCAAGAGACCCAGTACTTC.